The 3 T cell receptor beta chains below were found in one sample sequenced in a study of OX40 agonist ivuxolimab in advanced cancers. Library creation used the immunoSEQ multiplex PCR assay. In its TCRdb copy, this immuneACCESS table keeps in-frame sequences only and misses some clones. Where compared with another copy, unresolved V genes explain less than half of these, and the others have no known cause. Within this sample are roughly 60,000 clones, with around 88% of them counted one time only. The ten largest clones take up about 2.7% of the sample. The source was CD4+ or CD8+ T cells sorted from blood, collected in a trial of the OX40 agonist ivuxolimab. The receptors originated from an adult with an advanced solid tumor such as melanoma, head and neck, liver or kidney cancer.

V is TRBV5-1 and J is TRBJ2-1; the D call may be TRBD1 or TRBD2 (6 bases each). V dropped 3 bases and J dropped 9 bases, with 16 bases sitting between them. This CDR3 is built from 14 residues. Germline V CDR1 and CDR2: SGHRS, YFSETQ. The CDR3 reads CASSSRTEGGEQFF. Written as DNA, the CDR3 is TGCGCCAGCAGCTCGCGGACAGAGGGGGGTGAGCAGTTCTTC.

This clone was counted between two and nine times. Written as DNA, the CDR3 is TGTGCCAGCAGTCCCGGGTTCCCGGACTCACCCCTCCACTTT. It translates to CASSPGFPDSPLHF. This sequence joins TRBV9 and TRBJ1-6; D is unresolved. The CDR3 is made up of 14 amino acids. Trimming shortened V by 5 bases and J by 10 bases, and 16 bases separated the two germline ends. Looked up from germline, CDR1 is SGDLS and CDR2 is YYNGEE.

This clone has just a few counts. The genes are TRBV25-1 and TRBJ1-2, with TRBD1 identical over 10 bases. This CDR3 has 16 residues. From germline, CDR1 is MGHDK and CDR2 SYGVNS. V was pared by 4 bases and J by 2 bases, with 7 bases of the junction left unmatched. The CDR3 reads CASSAGQGNENYGYTF. The CDR3 DNA reads as TGTGCCAGCAGTGCGGGACAGGGGAACGAAAACTATGGCTACACCTTC.